This TCR beta chain derives from a study of T cell responses to AZD1222 COVID-19 vaccine. V lost 5 bases to trimming and J lost 4 bases; unmatched junction nucleotides: 2. The CDR3 has 13 amino acids. Germline V gene lookup returns CDR1 SEHNR and CDR2 FQNEAQ (reference sequence). The assay was immunoSEQ multiplex PCR, and TCRdb's table has in-frame clones only and misses some. The table records roughly 100,000 clones, roughly 91% of them present only once. The genes are TRBV7-9 and TRBJ2-7; 10 bases fit TRBD1. The sample in question was peripheral blood, obtained on day 0 of AZD1222 vaccination. This TCR came from an adult in good health. CDR3 in DNA: TGTGCCAGCAGCCGGGGACAGGGGTACGAGCAGTACTTC. Translation: CASSRGQGYEQYF. The variable domain in full, with the rest retrieved from reference TRBV7-9 and TRBJ2-7, is DTGVSQNPRHKITKRGQNVTFRCDPISEHNRLYWYRQTLGQGPEFLTYFQNEAQLEKSRLLSDRFSAERPKGSFSTLEIQRTEQGDSAMYLCASSRGQGYEQYFGPGTRLTVT.